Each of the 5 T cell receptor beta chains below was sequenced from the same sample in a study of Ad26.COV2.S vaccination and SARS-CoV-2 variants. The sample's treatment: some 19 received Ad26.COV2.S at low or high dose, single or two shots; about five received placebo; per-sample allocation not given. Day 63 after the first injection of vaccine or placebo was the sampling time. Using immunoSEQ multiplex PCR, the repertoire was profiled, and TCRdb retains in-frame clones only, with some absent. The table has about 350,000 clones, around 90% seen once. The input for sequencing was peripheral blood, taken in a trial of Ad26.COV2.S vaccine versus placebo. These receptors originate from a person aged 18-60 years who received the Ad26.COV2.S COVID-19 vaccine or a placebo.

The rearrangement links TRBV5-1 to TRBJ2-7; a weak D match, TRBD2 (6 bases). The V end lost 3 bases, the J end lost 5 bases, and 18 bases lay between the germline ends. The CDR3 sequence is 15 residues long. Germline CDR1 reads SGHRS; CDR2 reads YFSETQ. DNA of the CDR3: TGCGCCAGCAGCTGGGGGACTTCCTCGGGGGACGAGCAGTACTTC. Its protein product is CASSWGTSSGDEQYF.

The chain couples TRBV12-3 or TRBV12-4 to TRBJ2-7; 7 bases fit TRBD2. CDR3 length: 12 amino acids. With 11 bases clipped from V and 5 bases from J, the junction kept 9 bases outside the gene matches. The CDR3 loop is CAGSSGGDEQYF. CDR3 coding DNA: TGTGCCGGCTCCAGTGGGGGGGACGAGCAGTACTTC.

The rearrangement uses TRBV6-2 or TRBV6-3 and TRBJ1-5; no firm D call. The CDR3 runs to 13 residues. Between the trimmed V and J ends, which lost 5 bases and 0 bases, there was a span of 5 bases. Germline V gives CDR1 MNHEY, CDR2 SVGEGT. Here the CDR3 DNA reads TGTGCCAGCAGTCGAGATAGCAATCAGCCCCAGCATTTT. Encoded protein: CASSRDSNQPQHF.

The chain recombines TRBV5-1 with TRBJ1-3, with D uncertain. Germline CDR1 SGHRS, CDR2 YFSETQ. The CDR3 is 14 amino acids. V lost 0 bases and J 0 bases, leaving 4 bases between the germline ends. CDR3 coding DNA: TGCGCCAGCAGCTTGGCAGCCTCTGGAAACACCATATATTTT. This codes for CASSLAASGNTIYF.

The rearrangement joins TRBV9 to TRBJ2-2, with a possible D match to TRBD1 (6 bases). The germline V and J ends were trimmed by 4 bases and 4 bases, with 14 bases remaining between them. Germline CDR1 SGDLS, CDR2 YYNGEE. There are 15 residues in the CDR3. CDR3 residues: CASSPSGVSTGELFF. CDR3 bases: TGTGCCAGCAGCCCATCAGGGGTTTCCACCGGGGAGCTGTTTTTT.